The next 28 T cell receptor beta chains were all read from a single sample in a study of post-analysis software for immune sequencing data. These receptors have no known antigen. Overall study results and limits: Five or six TRBV segments were more frequent in patients than controls; TRBV5-6, TRBV5-1 and TRBV20-1 belonged to this group.

The TCR beta cDNA libraries carried unique molecular identifiers. Via MiXCR, TCRdb re-called the PCR reads, giving one row per CDR3 protein. The top ten clones hold 7.5% to 8.5% of a sample with roughly 400,000 distinct CDR3 sequences, approximately 39% of them seen once. The sample consisted of blood. Source of these receptors: a girl aged 2 to 10 with multiple sclerosis.

Concerning this clonotype itself: Mismatch with germline at one junction end may stem from a read error. The gene calls are TRBV6-2 or TRBV6-3 and TRBJ2-7; 7 bases agree with TRBD2. Germline CDR1 MNHEY, CDR2 SVGEGT. The CDR3 has 16 residues. CDR3 in DNA: TGTGCCGGCAGTTACAGCGGGAAAGGATCTTTTCCCGAGCAGTACTTC. Encoded protein: CAGSYSGKGSFPEQYF.

V usage is TRBV7-2 and J usage is TRBJ2-3, with a tentative D call TRBD2 (5 bases). The germline V gene encodes CDR1 SGHTA and CDR2 FQGNSA. Trimming took 4 bases from V and 1 from J, leaving 9 bases between them. The CDR3 covers 14 residues. In DNA, the CDR3 is TGTGCCAGCAGCTGCGGGCAGGGCACAGATACGCAGTATTTT. Protein sequence: CASSCGQGTDTQYF.

The chain uses TRBV20-1 and TRBJ2-6; D ambiguous. The germline CDR1 and CDR2 sequences are DFQATT and SNEGSKA (reference sequence). The length of the CDR3 is 15 residues. V was cut by 3 bases and J by 0 bases, with 9 bases left in between. In nucleotides, the CDR3 is TGCAGTGCTAGGACGTGCGGCTCTGGGGCCAACGTCCTGACTTTC. Amino acid sequence: CSARTCGSGANVLTF.

The V and J genes are TRBV28 and TRBJ2-3; D unresolved. Germline V gives CDR1 MDHEN, CDR2 SYDVKM. CDR3 length equals 16 residues. Between the trimmed V and J ends, which lost 7 bases and 0 bases, there was a span of 17 bases. The CDR3 coding sequence is TGTGCCAGCACCCTTGCGGACCCAGTAAGCACAGATACGCAGTATTTT. It encodes CASTLADPVSTDTQYF.

V usage is TRBV12-3 or TRBV12-4 and J usage is TRBJ1-1; TRBD1 matches 9 bases. The CDR3 runs to 15 residues. J was trimmed by 0 bases and V by 6 bases; bases with no gene match: 5. DNA for the CDR3: TGTGCCAGCAGCCCTAGACAGGGGGTGAACACTGAAGCTTTCTTT. This gives the protein CASSPRQGVNTEAFF.

This clonotype was observed a handful of times. V is TRBV6-6 and J is TRBJ1-4, with 7 bases lining up with TRBD1. CDR1 MNHNY and CDR2 SVGAGI come from the germline V gene (reference sequence). CDR3 length: 14 residues. V was pared by 6 bases and J by 4 bases, with 5 bases of the junction left unmatched. This CDR3 reads CASSKQGINEKLFF. CDR3 coding DNA: TGTGCCAGCAGCAAACAGGGGATTAATGAAAAACTGTTTTTT.

The chain links TRBV29-1 to TRBJ2-7; 9 positions agree with TRBD1. CDR3 length: 13 residues. Germline V gives CDR1 SQVTM, CDR2 ANQGSEA. Unmatched junction bases numbered 7, after V lost 6 bases and J lost 4 bases. CDR3 DNA sequence: TGCAGCGTCGCTACAGGGGGCAGGTACGAGCAGTACTTC. As protein: CSVATGGRYEQYF.

This clonotype was observed a few times. The chain's CDR3 is CASSSSEMNTQYF. DNA of the CDR3: TGTGCCAGCAGTTCCAGCGAAATGAATACGCAGTATTTT. The chain links TRBV28 to TRBJ2-3; D is uncertain. There are 13 residues in the CDR3. Germline lookup yields CDR1 MDHEN and CDR2 SYDVKM. Trimming left V 4 bases short and J 7 bases short, with 12 bases between.

The chain employs TRBV5-1 and TRBJ2-7; maybe TRBD2 (5 bases). The CDR3 sequence is 15 residues long. V was cut by 5 bases and J by 0 bases, with 15 bases left in between. In germline, CDR1 is SGHRS, CDR2 YFSETQ. CDR3 region: CASRIFGENSYEQYF. CDR3 nucleotide sequence: TGCGCCAGCAGAATCTTCGGGGAAAACTCCTACGAGCAGTACTTC.

This clonotype was observed a handful of times. This sequence joins TRBV5-1 and TRBJ2-7, with 7 bases lining up with TRBD1. The CDR3 totals 14 residues. The J segment lost 6 bases and the V segment lost 3 bases, leaving 9 bases of the junction unmatched. Germline CDR1 is SGHRS and CDR2 is YFSETQ. The CDR3 DNA sequence: TGCGCCAGCAGCTACTCGACAGGGTACCCCGAGCAGTACTTC. It specifies CASSYSTGYPEQYF.

V and J are TRBV5-5 and TRBJ1-1, with D possibly matching TRBD1 (5 bases). Germline loops: CDR1 SGHKS, CDR2 YYEKEE (reference sequence). The CDR3 loop spans 16 amino acids. V was shortened by 1 base and J by 9 bases, with 22 bases between the two germline ends. CDR3 coding DNA: TGTGCCAGCAGCTTGTGGTCCTTGACTACAGGTTCAAAAGCTTTCTTT. It is translated as CASSLWSLTTGSKAFF.

In its sample, this clonotype was seen a few times. The rearrangement links TRBV4-1 to TRBJ1-5; D possibly corresponds to TRBD1 (5 bases). Germline lookup yields CDR1 MGHRA and CDR2 YSYEKL. The CDR3 has 14 amino acids. V was cut by 0 bases and J by 7 bases, with 10 bases left in between. As DNA, the CDR3 is TGCGCCAGCAGCCAAGATGCGAGGGACCAGCCCCAGCATTTT. This gives the protein CASSQDARDQPQHF.

This clonotype was seen a handful of times. The chain employs TRBV5-4 and TRBJ2-1, with 11 bases aligning to TRBD2. J was trimmed by 7 bases and V by 4 bases; bases with no gene match: 10. This CDR3 is built from 16 residues. Germline CDR1 is SGHNT and CDR2 is YYREEE (reference sequence). In nucleotides, the CDR3 is TGTGCCAGCAGCGCCCCGACTAGCGGGGATGCGAATGAGCAGTTCTTC. Its protein is CASSAPTSGDANEQFF.

This clonotype was seen only a few times. V gene TRBV20-1 combines with J gene TRBJ2-7; 8 nucleotides line up with TRBD2. This CDR3 has 13 amino acids. CDR1 and CDR2 from the germline V gene are DFQATT and SNEGSKA (reference sequence). V lost 6 bases, J lost 4 bases, and 8 bases stayed unmatched. CDR3 in amino acids: CSALGLAPYEQYF. CDR3 bases: TGCAGTGCACTAGGACTAGCACCATACGAGCAGTACTTC.

This clonotype has only a few counts. This chain connects TRBV6-4 to TRBJ2-3; D unresolved. Germline values: CDR1 MRHNA, CDR2 SNTAGT. Trimming stripped 5 bases from V and 3 bases from J, with 12 bases between. The length of the CDR3 is 14 residues. The CDR3 nucleotides read TGTGCCAGCAGTCGCGGACGAGAGACAGATACGCAGTATTTT. Protein sequence: CASSRGRETDTQYF.

This clonotype has only a few counts. V and J are TRBV29-1 and TRBJ2-3; D is uncertain. With 7 bases removed from V and 6 bases from J, the gap between germline ends came to 17 bases. The CDR3 contains 13 residues. CDR1 SQVTM and CDR2 ANQGSEA come from the germline V gene. The CDR3 sequence: CSAAPTYSDTQYF. CDR3 coding DNA: TGCAGCGCCGCCCCGACCTATTCGGATACGCAGTATTTT.

This clonotype was seen only a few times. The rearrangement uses TRBV4-2 and TRBJ2-7; TRBD2 matches 12 bases. The CDR3 has 15 residues. Germline-derived CDR1 and CDR2 are LGHNA and YNFKEQ. V was clipped by 0 bases and J by 4 bases; unmatched bases: 1. The CDR3 loop reads CASSQDLAGGYEQYF. DNA for the CDR3: TGTGCCAGCAGCCAAGATCTAGCGGGGGGGTACGAGCAGTACTTC.

The chain joins TRBV3-1 to TRBJ2-5, with 7 bases identical to TRBD2. The germline V gene encodes CDR1 LGHDT and CDR2 YNNKEL (reference sequence). The CDR3 is 18 amino acids. With V trimmed by 1 base and J by 1 base, 12 bases remained unmatched. CDR3 amino acids: CASSQASSGRQSQETQYF. In DNA, the CDR3 is TGTGCCAGCAGCCAAGCCAGCTCCGGGAGGCAAAGCCAAGAGACCCAGTACTTC.

There are a few counts of this clonotype. The chain uses TRBV4-1 and TRBJ2-7; tentative D call: TRBD2 (5 bases). Trimming left V 1 base short and J 3 bases short, with 25 bases between. The germline CDR1 and CDR2 sequences are MGHRA and YSYEKL. The CDR3 runs to 19 residues. In DNA, the CDR3 is TGCGCCAGCAGCCAAGGACCTAATGTAATCTCCCCACGGGACTACGAGCAGTACTTC. Encoded protein: CASSQGPNVISPRDYEQYF.

This clonotype was counted only a few times. The V call is TRBV29-1, the J call TRBJ2-7; D is tentatively TRBD1 or TRBD2 (5 bases each). The germline gives CDR1 SQVTM, CDR2 ANQGSEA. CDR3 length equals 13 residues. V lost 6 bases to trimming and J lost 3 bases, with 15 bases between them. CDR3 protein: CSVKGIARYEQYF. The DNA of the CDR3 is TGCAGCGTGAAGGGGATAGCGCGCTACGAGCAGTACTTC.

J is TRBJ2-7 and V is TRBV29-1; no reliable D call. CDR1 SQVTM and CDR2 ANQGSEA come from the germline V gene. Trimming pared 4 bases from V and 7 bases from J, leaving 8 bases between. The CDR3 totals 10 residues. CDR3 DNA sequence: TGCAGCGTTGCCGGTGGTGAGCAGTACTTC. Its protein product is CSVAGGEQYF.

This clonotype was found a few times. The CDR3 here is CASGLSWTDTYEQYF. CDR3 in DNA: TGTGCCAGCGGACTAAGTTGGACAGATACCTACGAGCAGTACTTC. The V gene is TRBV28, the J gene TRBJ2-7; D is tentatively TRBD1 or TRBD2 (6 bases each). V was clipped by 8 bases and J by 2 bases, with 19 bases between them. The CDR3 extends over 15 amino acids. Germline V gene data show CDR1 as MDHEN and CDR2 as SYDVKM.

The chain uses TRBV6-2 or TRBV6-3 and TRBJ2-7; no clear D. The ends were cut back, 2 bases at V and 3 bases at J, with 14 bases in the middle. This CDR3 region has 15 residues. Germline V gives CDR1 MNHEY, CDR2 SVGEGT. CDR3 in DNA: TGTGCCAGCAGTTACGGCGGTACAGCTGGCTACGAGCAGTACTTC. Its protein is CASSYGGTAGYEQYF.

V usage is TRBV29-1 and J usage is TRBJ1-2, with no clear D. This CDR3 is built from 15 residues. V dropped 7 bases and J dropped 3 bases, with 21 bases sitting between them. Germline CDR1 and CDR2: SQVTM and ANQGSEA. CDR3 bases: TGCAGCGAGCTCCCCAAGGACGAACATTACTATGGCTACACCTTC. Protein product: CSELPKDEHYYGYTF.

The chain uses TRBV18 and TRBJ2-7; 7 nucleotides agree with TRBD2. The J segment lost 6 bases and the V segment lost 6 bases, leaving 8 bases of the junction unmatched. CDR1 KGHSH and CDR2 LQKENI come from the germline V gene. The CDR3 sequence is 13 residues long. CDR3 DNA: TGTGCCAGCTCCCTCCGGGAGGCAGGCGAGCAGTACTTC. Translating it yields CASSLREAGEQYF.

The J gene is TRBJ1-6, the V gene TRBV20-1, with D uncertain. Germline loops: CDR1 DFQATT, CDR2 SNEGSKA (reference sequence). The CDR3 spans 10 residues. CDR3 nucleotide sequence: TGCAGCGTTAGCGATTCACCCCTCCACTTT. The encoded protein is CSVSDSPLHF.

The rearrangement links TRBV20-1 to TRBJ1-2; 10 bases align to TRBD1. The germline CDR1 and CDR2 sequences are DFQATT and SNEGSKA (reference sequence). The CDR3 extends over 14 amino acids. V shed 5 bases and J 1 base; nucleotides not matched to a gene: 4. The CDR3 region is CSAGDRGGNYGYTF. CDR3 DNA: TGCAGTGCTGGGGACAGGGGAGGTAACTATGGCTACACCTTC.

The chain is built from TRBV28 and TRBJ2-7; D uncertain. This CDR3 has 15 amino acids. Trimming cost V 3 bases and J 2 bases, with 14 bases left between them. Germline loops: CDR1 MDHEN, CDR2 SYDVKM. The CDR3 reads CASSFAGQRPYEQYF. CDR3 nucleotides: TGTGCCAGCAGTTTCGCTGGGCAGAGACCCTACGAGCAGTACTTC. The full variable domain, with the rest looked up from reference TRBV28 and TRBJ2-7, is DVKVTQSSRYLVKRTGEKVFLECVQDMDHENMFWYRQDPGLGLRLIYFSYDVKMKEKGDIPEGYSVSREKKERFSLILESASTNQTSMYLCASSFAGQRPYEQYFGPGTRLTVT.